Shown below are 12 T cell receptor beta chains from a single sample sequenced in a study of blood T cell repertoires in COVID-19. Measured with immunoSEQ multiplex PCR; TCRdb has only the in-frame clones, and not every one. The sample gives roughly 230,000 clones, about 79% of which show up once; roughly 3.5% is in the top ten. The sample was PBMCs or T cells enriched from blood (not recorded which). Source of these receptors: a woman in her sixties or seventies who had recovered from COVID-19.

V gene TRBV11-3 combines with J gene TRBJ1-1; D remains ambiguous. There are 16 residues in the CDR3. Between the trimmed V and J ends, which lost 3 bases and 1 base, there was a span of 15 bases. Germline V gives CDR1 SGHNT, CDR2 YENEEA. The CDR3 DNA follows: TGTGCCAGCAGCTTTGGGTCAGGCCCAACGAACACTGAAGCTTTCTTT. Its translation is CASSFGSGPTNTEAFF.

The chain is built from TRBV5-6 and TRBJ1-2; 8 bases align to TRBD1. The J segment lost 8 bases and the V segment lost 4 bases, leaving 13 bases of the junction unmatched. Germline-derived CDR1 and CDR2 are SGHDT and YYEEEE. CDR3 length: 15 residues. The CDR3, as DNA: TGTGCCAGCAGCACCAGGGGGCGTCGGGTTACCGGCTACACCTTC. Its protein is CASSTRGRRVTGYTF.

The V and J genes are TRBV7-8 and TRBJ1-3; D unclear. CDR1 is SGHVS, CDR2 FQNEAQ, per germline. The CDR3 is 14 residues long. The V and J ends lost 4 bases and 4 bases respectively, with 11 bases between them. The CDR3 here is CASSSGSRGNTIYF. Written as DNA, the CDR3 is TGTGCCAGCAGCTCCGGGTCACGGGGAAACACCATATATTTT. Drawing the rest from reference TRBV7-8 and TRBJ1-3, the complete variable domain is GAGVSQSPRYKVAKRGQDVALRCDPISGHVSLFWYQQALGQGPEFLTYFQNEAQLDKSGLPSDRFFAERPEGSVSTLKIQRTQQEDSAVYLCASSSGSRGNTIYFGEGSWLTVV.

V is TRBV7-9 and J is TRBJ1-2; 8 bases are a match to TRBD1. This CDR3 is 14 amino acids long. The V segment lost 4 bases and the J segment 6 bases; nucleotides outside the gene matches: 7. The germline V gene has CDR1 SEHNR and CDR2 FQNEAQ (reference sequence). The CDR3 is CASSSRTGLHGYTF. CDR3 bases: TGTGCCAGCAGCTCGAGGACAGGGTTGCATGGCTACACCTTC.

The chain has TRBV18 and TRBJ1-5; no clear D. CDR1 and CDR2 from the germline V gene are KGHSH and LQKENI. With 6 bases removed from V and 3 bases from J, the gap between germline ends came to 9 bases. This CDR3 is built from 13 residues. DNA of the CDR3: TGTGCCAGCTCGGCGGGAACCAATCAGCCCCAGCATTTT. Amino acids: CASSAGTNQPQHF. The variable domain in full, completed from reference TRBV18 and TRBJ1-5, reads NAGVMQNPRHLVRRRGQEARLRCSPMKGHSHVYWYRQLPEEGLKFMVYLQKENIIDESGMPKERFSAEFPKEGPSILRIQQVVRGDSAAYFCASSAGTNQPQHFGDGTRLSIL.

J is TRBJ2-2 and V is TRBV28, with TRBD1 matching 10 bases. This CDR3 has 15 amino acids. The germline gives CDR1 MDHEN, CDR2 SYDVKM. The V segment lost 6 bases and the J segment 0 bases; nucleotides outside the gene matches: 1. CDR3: CASRTGGANTGELFF. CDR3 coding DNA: TGTGCCAGCAGGACAGGGGGCGCGAACACCGGGGAGCTGTTTTTT.

The CDR3 loop reads CASSPGFQSSYEQYF. The CDR3 coding sequence is TGTGCCAGCAGCCCGGGATTTCAGAGCTCCTACGAGCAGTACTTC. The chain links TRBV3-1 (or the pseudogene TRBV3-2) to TRBJ2-7, with D possibly TRBD2 on 5 matching bases. This CDR3 is 15 amino acids long. The V gene's germline CDR1 is LGHDT and CDR2 YNNKEL (reference sequence). The germline V and J ends were trimmed by 4 bases and 0 bases, with 13 bases remaining between them.

CDR3 sequence (DNA): TGTGCCAGCAGTGATGCCAGGGGGCGGAAAGAGACCCAGTACTTC. Encoded protein: CASSDARGRKETQYF. The chain recombines TRBV2 with TRBJ2-5; 8 nucleotides agree with TRBD1. The germline V gene has CDR1 SNHLY and CDR2 FYNNEI. CDR3 length: 15 amino acids. Trimming removed 3 bases from V and 3 bases from J; junction bases left unmatched: 6.

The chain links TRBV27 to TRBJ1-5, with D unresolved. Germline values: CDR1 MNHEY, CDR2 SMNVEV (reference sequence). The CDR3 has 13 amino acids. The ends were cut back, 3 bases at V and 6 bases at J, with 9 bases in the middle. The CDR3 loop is CASSFSHTQPQHF. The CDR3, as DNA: TGTGCCAGCAGTTTCAGTCACACTCAGCCCCAGCATTTT.

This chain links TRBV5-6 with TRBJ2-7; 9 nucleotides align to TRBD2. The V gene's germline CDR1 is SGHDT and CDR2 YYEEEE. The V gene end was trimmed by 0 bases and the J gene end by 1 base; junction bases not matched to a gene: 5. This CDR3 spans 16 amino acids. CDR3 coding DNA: TGTGCCAGCAGCTTGGTTGGTAGCGGGGGATCCTACGAGCAGTACTTC. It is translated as CASSLVGSGGSYEQYF.

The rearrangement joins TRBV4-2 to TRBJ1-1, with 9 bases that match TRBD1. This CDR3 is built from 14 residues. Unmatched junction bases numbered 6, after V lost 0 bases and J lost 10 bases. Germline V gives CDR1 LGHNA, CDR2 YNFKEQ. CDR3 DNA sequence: TGTGCCAGCAGCCAAGATGGGACAGGGTTAAGAGCTTTCTTT. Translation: CASSQDGTGLRAFF.

The CDR3 DNA follows: TGTGCCAGCAGTGAAGGGACAGGGACTGAAAAACTGTTTTTT. This encodes CASSEGTGTEKLFF. This chain joins TRBV6-1 and TRBJ1-4, with TRBD1 identical over 8 bases. The CDR3 extends over 14 amino acids. V shed 1 base, J shed 7 bases, and the junction held 2 bases outside the gene matches. Per the germline V gene, CDR1 is MNHNS and CDR2 is SASEGT.